The clone carrying this T cell receptor (beta chain) showed up just a few times. Its cognate antigen is unknown. A much larger clonotype is one base distant, so this may be a read error. This record belongs to a study of CD8+CD57+ T cells in acquired aplastic anemia. Study-wide context: Average CD4+ read depth in healthy donors was 11 million or so reads. Findings and caveats of the study: Significant differences in CD8+ Simpson's diversity were not observed between patients and controls.

Genomic DNA, the template, was used for profiling of the TCR beta VDJ and CDR3. One entry per CDR3 protein, called by TCRdb with MiXCR from the reads. The sample has tens of thousands of distinct CDR3 sequences; around half are singletons. The sequenced sample consisted of sorted CD4+, CD8+, or CD8+CD57+ T cells (not recorded which) from PBMCs. The receptor comes from a human donor in good health, serving as a control.

The CDR3 here is CASSYPGTASGNTIYF. CDR3 DNA sequence: TGTGCCAGCAGTTACCCCGGGACAGCGTCTGGAAACACCATATATTTT. V gene TRBV6-5 combines with J gene TRBJ1-3; TRBD1 matches at 7 bases. V lost 2 bases, J lost 1 base, and 5 bases stayed unmatched. The CDR3 covers 16 residues. CDR1 and CDR2 (germline): MNHEY, SVGAGI.